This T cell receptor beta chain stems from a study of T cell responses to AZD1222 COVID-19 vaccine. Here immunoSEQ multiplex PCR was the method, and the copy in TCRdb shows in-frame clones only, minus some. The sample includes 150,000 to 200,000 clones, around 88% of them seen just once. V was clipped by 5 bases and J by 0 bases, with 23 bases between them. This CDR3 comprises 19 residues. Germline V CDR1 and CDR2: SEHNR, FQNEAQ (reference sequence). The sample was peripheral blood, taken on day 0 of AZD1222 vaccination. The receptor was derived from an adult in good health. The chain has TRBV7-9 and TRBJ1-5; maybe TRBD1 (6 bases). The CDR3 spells CASSPGSSGTLYSNQPQHF. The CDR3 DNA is TGTGCCAGCAGCCCGGGCTCCTCCGGGACACTTTATAGCAATCAGCCCCAGCATTTT.